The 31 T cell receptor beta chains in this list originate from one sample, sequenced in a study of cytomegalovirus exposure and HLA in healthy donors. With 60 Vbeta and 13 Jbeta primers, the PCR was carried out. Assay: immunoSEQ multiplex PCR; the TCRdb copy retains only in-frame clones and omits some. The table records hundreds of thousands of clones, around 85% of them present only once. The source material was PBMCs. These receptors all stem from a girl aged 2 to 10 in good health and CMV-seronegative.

The CDR3 sequence: CASSRFGEQFF. The DNA of the CDR3 is TGTGCCAGCAGCCGATTCGGGGAGCAGTTCTTC. The rearrangement joins TRBV14 to TRBJ2-1, with D hard to call. CDR1 SGHDN and CDR2 FVKESK come from the germline V gene. V lost 4 bases, J lost 10 bases, and 8 bases lay in between. The CDR3 is made up of 11 amino acids.

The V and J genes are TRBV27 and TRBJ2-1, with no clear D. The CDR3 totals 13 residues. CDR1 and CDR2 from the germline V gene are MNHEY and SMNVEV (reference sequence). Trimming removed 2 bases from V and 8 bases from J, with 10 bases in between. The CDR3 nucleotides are TGTGCCAGCAGTTTAACAACTACATATGAGCAGTTCTTC. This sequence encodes CASSLTTTYEQFF.

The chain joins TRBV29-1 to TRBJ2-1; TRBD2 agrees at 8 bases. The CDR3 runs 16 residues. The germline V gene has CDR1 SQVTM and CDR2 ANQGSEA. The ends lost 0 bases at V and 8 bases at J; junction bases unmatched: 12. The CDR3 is CSVEDRGGASRYEQFF. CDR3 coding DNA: TGCAGCGTTGAAGATCGGGGGGGAGCTAGCCGCTATGAGCAGTTCTTC.

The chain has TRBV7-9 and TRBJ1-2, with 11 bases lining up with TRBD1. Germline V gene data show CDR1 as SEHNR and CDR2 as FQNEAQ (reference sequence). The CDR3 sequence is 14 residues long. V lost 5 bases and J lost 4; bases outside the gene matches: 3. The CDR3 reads CASSAGTGGYGYTF. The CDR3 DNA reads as TGTGCCAGCAGCGCCGGGACAGGGGGCTATGGCTACACCTTC.

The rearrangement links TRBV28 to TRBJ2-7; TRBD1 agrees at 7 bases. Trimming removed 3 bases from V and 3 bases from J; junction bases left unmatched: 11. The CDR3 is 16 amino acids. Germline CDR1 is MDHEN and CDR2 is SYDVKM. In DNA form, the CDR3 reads TGTGCCAGCAGTTTCGCCACACAGGGGCCTTTCTACGAGCAGTACTTC. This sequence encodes CASSFATQGPFYEQYF.

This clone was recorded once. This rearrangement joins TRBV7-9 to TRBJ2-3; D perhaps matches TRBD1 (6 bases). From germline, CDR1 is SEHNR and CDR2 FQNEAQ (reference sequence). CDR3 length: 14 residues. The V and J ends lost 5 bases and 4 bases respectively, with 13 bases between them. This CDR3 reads CASSPGVGADTQYF. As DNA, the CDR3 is TGTGCCAGCAGCCCAGGGGTGGGGGCAGATACGCAGTATTTT.

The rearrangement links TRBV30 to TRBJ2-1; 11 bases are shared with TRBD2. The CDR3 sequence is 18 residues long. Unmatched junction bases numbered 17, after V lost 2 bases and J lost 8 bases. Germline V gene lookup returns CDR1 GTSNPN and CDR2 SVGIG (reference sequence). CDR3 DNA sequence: TGTGCCTGGAGTCCCGGAGTCCTTACTAGCGGGAGTTGGGATGAGCAGTTCTTC. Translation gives CAWSPGVLTSGSWDEQFF.

CDR3 residues: CASSDGLVIQETQYF. CDR3 nucleotides: TGTGCCAGCAGTGATGGGCTGGTAATTCAAGAGACCCAGTACTTC. The V call is TRBV6-1, the J call TRBJ2-5; unclear D gene. V lost 3 bases and J 2 bases, leaving 13 bases between the germline ends. This CDR3 has 15 residues. Germline-derived CDR1 and CDR2 are MNHNS and SASEGT.

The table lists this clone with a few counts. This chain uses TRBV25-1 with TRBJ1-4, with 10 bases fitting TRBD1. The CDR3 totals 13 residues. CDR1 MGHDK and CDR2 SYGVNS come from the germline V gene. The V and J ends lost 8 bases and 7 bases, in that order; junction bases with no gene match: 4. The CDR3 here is CASAGQGLEKLFF. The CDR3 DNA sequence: TGTGCCAGCGCGGGACAGGGGCTTGAAAAACTGTTTTTT. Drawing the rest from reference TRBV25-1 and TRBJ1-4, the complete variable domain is EADIYQTPRYLVIGTGKKITLECSQTMGHDKMYWYQQDPGMELHLIHYSYGVNSTEKGDLSSESTVSRIRTEHFPLTLESARPSHTSQYLCASAGQGLEKLFFGSGTQLSVL.

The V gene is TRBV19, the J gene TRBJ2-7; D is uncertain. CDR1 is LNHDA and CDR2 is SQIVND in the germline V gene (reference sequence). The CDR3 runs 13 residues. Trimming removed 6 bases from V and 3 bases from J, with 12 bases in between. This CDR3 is CASSPSRGYEQYF. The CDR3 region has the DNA TGTGCCAGTAGCCCGAGCAGAGGCTACGAGCAGTACTTC.

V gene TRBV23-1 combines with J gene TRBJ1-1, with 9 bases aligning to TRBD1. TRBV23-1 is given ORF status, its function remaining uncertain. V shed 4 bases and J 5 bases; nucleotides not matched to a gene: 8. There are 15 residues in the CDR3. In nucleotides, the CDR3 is TGCGCCAGCAGTCCTCGGACAGGGGAGGGAACTGAAGCTTTCTTT. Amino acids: CASSPRTGEGTEAFF.

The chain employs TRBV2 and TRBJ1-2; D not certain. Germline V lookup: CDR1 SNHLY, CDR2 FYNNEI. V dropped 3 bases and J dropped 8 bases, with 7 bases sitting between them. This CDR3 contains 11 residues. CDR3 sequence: CASSDGWGYTF. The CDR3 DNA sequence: TGTGCCAGCAGTGATGGCTGGGGCTACACCTTC. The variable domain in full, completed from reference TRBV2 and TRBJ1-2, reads EPEVTQTPSHQVTQMGQEVILRCVPISNHLYFYWYRQILGQKVEFLVSFYNNEISEKSEIFDDQFSVERPDGSNFTLKIRSTKLEDSAMYFCASSDGWGYTFGSGTRLTVV.

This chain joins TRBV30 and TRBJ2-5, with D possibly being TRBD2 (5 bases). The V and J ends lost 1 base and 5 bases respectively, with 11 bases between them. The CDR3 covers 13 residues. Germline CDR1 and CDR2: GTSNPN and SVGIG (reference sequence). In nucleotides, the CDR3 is TGTGCCTGGAGTGCCCTCACTAGGGAGACCCAGTACTTC. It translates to CAWSALTRETQYF. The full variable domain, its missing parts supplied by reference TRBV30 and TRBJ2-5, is SQTIHQWPATLVQPVGSPLSLECTVEGTSNPNLYWYRQAAGRGLQLLFYSVGIGQISSEVPQNLSASRPQDRQFILSSKKLLLSDSGFYLCAWSALTRETQYFGPGTRLLVL.

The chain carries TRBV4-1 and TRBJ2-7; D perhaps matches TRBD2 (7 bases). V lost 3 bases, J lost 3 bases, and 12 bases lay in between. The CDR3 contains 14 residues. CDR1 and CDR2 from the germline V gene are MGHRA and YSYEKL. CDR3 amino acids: CASSQVGGRYEQYF. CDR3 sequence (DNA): TGCGCCAGCAGCCAGGTGGGGGGGCGCTACGAGCAGTACTTC.

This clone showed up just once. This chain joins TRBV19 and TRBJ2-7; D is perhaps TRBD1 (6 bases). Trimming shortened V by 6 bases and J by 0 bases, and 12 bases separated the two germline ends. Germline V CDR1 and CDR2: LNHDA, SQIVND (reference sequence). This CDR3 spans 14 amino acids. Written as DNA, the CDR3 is TGTGCCAGTAGAGGTATGGACAGCTCCTACGAGCAGTACTTC. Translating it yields CASRGMDSSYEQYF.

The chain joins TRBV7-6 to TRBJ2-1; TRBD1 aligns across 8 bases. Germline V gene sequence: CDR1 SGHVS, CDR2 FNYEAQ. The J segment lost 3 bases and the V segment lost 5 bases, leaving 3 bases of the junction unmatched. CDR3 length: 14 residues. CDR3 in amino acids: CASSATGVYNEQFF. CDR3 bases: TGTGCCAGCAGCGCGACAGGGGTCTACAATGAGCAGTTCTTC. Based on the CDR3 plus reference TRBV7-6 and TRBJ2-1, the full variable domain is GAGVSQSPRYKVTKRGQDVALRCDPISGHVSLYWYRQALGQGPEFLTYFNYEAQQDKSGLPNDRFSAERPEGSISTLTIQRTEQRDSAMYRCASSATGVYNEQFFGPGTRLTVL.

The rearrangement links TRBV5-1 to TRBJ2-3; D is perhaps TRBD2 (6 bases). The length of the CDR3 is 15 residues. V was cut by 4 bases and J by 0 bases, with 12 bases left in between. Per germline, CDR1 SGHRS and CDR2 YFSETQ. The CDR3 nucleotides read TGCGCCAGCAGCCCGGGGGATACTAGCACAGATACGCAGTATTTT. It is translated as CASSPGDTSTDTQYF.

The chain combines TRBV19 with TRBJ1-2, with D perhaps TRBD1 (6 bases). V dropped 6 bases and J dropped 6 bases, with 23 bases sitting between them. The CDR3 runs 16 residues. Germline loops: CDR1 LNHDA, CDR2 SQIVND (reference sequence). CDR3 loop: CASSQVQGRVDHGYTF. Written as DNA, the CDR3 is TGTGCCAGTAGCCAAGTACAGGGTCGAGTGGATCATGGCTACACCTTC.

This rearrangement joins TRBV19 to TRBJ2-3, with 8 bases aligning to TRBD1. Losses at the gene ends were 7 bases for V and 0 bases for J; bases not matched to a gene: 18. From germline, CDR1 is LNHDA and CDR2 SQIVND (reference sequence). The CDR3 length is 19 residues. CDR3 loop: CASTLQASRTGSSTDTQYF. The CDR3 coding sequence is TGTGCCAGTACCCTCCAAGCCTCCAGGACAGGGTCTAGCACAGATACGCAGTATTTT.

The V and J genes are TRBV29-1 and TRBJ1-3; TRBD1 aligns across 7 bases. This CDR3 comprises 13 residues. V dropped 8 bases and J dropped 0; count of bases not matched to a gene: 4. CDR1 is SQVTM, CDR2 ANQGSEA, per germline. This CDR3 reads CSFRTGSGNTIYF. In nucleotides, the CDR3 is TGCAGCTTTAGGACAGGCTCTGGAAACACCATATATTTT.

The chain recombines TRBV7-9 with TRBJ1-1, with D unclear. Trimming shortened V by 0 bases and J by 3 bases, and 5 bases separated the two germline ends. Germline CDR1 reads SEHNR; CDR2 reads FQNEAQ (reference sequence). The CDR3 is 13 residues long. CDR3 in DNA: TGTGCCAGCAGCTTAGCGTCTTACACTGAAGCTTTCTTT. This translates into CASSLASYTEAFF.

CDR3: CASSKTGGARIYGYTF. CDR3 in DNA: TGTGCCAGCAGCAAAACAGGGGGCGCGAGGATCTATGGCTACACCTTC. This chain joins TRBV13 and TRBJ1-2, with TRBD1 matching over 9 bases. The CDR3 sequence is 16 residues long. J lost 4 bases, V lost 5 bases, and 11 bases had no gene match. Germline assignment: CDR1 PRHDT and CDR2 FYEKMQ (reference sequence). The full variable domain, with the rest looked up from reference TRBV13 and TRBJ1-2, is AAGVIQSPRHLIKEKRETATLKCYPIPRHDTVYWYQQGPGQDPQFLISFYEKMQSDKGSIPDRFSAQQFSDYHSELNMSSLELGDSALYFCASSKTGGARIYGYTFGSGTRLTVV.

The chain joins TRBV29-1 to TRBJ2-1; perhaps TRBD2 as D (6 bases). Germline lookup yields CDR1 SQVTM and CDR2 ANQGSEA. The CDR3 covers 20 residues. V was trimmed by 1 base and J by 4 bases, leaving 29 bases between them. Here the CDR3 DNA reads TGCAGCGTTGAAGTACCACCGGGACTGCTACCATCCAAGGTTTACAATGAGCAGTTCTTC. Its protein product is CSVEVPPGLLPSKVYNEQFF.

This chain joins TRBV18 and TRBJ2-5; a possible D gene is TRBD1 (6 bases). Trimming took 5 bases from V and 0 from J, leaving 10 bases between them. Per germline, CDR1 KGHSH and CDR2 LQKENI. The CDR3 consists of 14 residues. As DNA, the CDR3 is TGTGCCAGCTCAACAACAGGGAACCAAGAGACCCAGTACTTC. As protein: CASSTTGNQETQYF.

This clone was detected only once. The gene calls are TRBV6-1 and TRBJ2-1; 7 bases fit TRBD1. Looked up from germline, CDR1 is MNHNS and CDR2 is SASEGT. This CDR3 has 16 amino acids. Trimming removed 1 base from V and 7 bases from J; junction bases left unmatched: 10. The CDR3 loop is CASSEGFDRVTNEQFF. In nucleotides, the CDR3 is TGTGCCAGCAGTGAAGGATTTGACAGGGTGACTAATGAGCAGTTCTTC.

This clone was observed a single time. CDR3 DNA: TGTGCCAGCAGCTTGCAGGTTGATGATCGCTACGAGCAGTACTTC. It encodes CASSLQVDDRYEQYF. The chain links TRBV13 to TRBJ2-7, with D unresolved. Germline V gene sequence: CDR1 PRHDT, CDR2 FYEKMQ (reference sequence). Trimming removed 3 bases from V and 3 bases from J, with 15 bases in between. The CDR3 runs to 15 residues.

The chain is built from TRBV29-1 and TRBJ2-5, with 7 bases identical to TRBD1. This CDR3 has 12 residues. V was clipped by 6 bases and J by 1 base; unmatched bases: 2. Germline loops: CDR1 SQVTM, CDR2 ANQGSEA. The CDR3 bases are TGCAGCGTCCGGGACAGCCAAGAGACCCAGTACTTC. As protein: CSVRDSQETQYF.

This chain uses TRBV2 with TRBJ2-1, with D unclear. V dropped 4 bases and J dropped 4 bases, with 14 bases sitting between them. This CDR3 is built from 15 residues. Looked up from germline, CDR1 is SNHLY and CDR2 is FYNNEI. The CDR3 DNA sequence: TGTGCCAGCAGTGTCGGTACCAACCCTTACAATGAGCAGTTCTTC. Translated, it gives CASSVGTNPYNEQFF.

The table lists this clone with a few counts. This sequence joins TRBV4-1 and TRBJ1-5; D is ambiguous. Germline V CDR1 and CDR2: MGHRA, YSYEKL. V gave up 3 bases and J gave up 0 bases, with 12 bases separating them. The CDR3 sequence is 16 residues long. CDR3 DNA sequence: TGCGCCAGCAGCCAGAACCGACTAGTTAGCAATCAGCCCCAGCATTTT. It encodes CASSQNRLVSNQPQHF.

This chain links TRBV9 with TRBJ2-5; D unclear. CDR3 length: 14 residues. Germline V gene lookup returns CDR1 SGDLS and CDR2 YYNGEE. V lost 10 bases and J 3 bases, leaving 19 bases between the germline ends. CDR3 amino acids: CAVPWWLDKETQYF. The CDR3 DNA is TGTGCCGTCCCATGGTGGCTAGATAAAGAGACCCAGTACTTC.

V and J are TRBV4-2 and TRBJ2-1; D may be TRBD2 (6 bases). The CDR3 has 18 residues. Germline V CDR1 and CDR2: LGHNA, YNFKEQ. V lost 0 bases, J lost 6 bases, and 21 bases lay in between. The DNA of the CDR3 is TGTGCCAGCAGCCAAGATGGGTTTCGTCGGGAGACGCCCAATGAGCAGTTCTTC. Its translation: CASSQDGFRRETPNEQFF.